The present entry profiles one T cell receptor (beta chain) with its context. The method was immunoSEQ multiplex PCR; TCRdb's version includes in-frame clones alone and lacks a portion of them. The table shows approximately 98,000 clones, with about 80% occurring only once. CDR1 and CDR2 from the germline V gene are MNHEY and SVGEGT. CDR3 length equals 15 residues. Unmatched junction bases numbered 0, after V lost 2 bases and J lost 1 base. The source of the sample is a study of control samples from healthy donors and cancer patients. V usage is TRBV6-2 or TRBV6-3 and J usage is TRBJ2-2, with 8 bases fitting TRBD2. Sequencing input: blood. This receptor was identified in a man aged 18 to 29 in good health. For the CDR3, the DNA is TGTGCCAGCAGTTACACTAGCGGGAACACCGGGGAGCTGTTTTTT. This gives the protein CASSYTSGNTGELFF.